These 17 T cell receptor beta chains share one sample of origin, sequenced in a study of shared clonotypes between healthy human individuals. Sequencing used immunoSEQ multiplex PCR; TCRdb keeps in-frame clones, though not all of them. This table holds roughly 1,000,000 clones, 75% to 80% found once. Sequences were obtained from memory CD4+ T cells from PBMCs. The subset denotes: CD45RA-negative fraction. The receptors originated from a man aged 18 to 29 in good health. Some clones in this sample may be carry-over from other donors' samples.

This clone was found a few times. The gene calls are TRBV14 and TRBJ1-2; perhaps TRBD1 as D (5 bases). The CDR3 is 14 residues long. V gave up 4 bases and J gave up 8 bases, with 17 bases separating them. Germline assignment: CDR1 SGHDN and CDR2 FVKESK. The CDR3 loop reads CASSPQQGRFGYTF. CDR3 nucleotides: TGTGCCAGCAGCCCCCAGCAGGGTCGATTCGGCTACACCTTC.

The CDR3 region is CAISESSNSHYGYTF. The CDR3 coding sequence is TGTGCCATCAGTGAGTCGTCCAACAGCCACTATGGCTACACCTTC. The chain links TRBV10-3 to TRBJ1-2; D is ambiguous. Per the germline V gene, CDR1 is ENHRY and CDR2 is SYGVKD. Trimming stripped 0 bases from V and 3 bases from J, with 11 bases between. The CDR3 spans 15 residues.

The CDR3 region is CATSSPGGLAVWYYNEQFF. The DNA for the CDR3 is TGTGCCACCAGCAGCCCCGGAGGCCTAGCGGTTTGGTACTACAATGAGCAGTTCTTC. The V and J genes are TRBV15 and TRBJ2-1; 7 nucleotides agree with TRBD2. The ends lost 3 bases at V and 3 bases at J; junction bases unmatched: 17. From germline, CDR1 is LNHNV and CDR2 YYDKDF (reference sequence). This CDR3 has 19 residues.

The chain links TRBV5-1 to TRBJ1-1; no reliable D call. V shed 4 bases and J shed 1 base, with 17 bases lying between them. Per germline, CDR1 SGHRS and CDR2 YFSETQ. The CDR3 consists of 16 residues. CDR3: CASSPGPWAGNTEAFF. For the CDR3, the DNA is TGCGCCAGCAGCCCCGGTCCCTGGGCTGGGAACACTGAAGCTTTCTTT.

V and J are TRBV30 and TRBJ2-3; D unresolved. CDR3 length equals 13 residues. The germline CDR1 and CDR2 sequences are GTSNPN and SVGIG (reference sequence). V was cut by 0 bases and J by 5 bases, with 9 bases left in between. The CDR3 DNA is TGTGCCTGGAGTGTACCGGGTGTAGATACGCAGTATTTT. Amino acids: CAWSVPGVDTQYF.

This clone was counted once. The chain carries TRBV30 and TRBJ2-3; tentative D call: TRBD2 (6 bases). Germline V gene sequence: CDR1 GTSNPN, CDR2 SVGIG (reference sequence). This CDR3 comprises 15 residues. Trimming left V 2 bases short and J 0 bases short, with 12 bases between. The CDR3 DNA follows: TGTGCCTGGAGTTGGGACTCCTTTAGCACAGATACGCAGTATTTT. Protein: CAWSWDSFSTDTQYF.

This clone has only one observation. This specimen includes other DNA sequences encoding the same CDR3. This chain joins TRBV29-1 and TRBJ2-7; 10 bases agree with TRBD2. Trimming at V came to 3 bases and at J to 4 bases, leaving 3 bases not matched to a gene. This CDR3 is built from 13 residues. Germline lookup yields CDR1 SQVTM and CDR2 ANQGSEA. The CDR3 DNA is TGCAGCGTTGATGGGACTAGCGCTTACGAGCAGTACTTC. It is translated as CSVDGTSAYEQYF.

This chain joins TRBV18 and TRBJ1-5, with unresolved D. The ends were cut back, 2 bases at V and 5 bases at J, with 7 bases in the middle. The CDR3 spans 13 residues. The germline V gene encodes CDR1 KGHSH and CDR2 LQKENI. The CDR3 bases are TGTGCCAGCTCACCATCAACACATCAGCCCCAGCATTTT. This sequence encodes CASSPSTHQPQHF.

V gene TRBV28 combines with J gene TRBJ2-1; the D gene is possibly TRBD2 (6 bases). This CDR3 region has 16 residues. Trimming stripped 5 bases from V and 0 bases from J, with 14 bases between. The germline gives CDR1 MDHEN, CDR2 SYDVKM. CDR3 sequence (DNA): TGTGCCAGCAGTGGCCGGGACTCTCGCTCCTACAATGAGCAGTTCTTC. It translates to CASSGRDSRSYNEQFF.

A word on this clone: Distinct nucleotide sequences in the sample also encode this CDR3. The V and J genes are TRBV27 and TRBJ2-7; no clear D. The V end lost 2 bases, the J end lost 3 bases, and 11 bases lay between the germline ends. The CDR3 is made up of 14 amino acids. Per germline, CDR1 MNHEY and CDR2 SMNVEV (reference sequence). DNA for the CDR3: TGTGCCAGCAGTTTACTGGGCGGTGGCTACGAGCAGTACTTC. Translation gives CASSLLGGGYEQYF.

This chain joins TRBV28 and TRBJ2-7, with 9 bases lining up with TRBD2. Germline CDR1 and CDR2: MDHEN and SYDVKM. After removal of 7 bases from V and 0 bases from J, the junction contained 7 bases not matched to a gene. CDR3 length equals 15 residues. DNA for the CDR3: TGTGCCAGCATCTCGGGAGCGGGGGGCTCCTACGAGCAGTACTTC. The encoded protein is CASISGAGGSYEQYF.

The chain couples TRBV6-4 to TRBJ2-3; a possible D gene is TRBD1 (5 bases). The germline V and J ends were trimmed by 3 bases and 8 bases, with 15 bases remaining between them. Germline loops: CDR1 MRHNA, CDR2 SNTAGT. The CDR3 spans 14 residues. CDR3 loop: CASSEGPEQGTQYF. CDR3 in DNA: TGTGCCAGCAGTGAAGGGCCCGAGCAGGGTACGCAGTATTTT.

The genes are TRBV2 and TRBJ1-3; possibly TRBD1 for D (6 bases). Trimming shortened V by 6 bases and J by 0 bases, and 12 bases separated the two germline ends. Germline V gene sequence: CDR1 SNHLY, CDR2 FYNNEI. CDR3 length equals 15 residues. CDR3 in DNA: TGTGCCAGCAGCCCGGGGGGCATCTCTGGAAACACCATATATTTT. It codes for CASSPGGISGNTIYF.

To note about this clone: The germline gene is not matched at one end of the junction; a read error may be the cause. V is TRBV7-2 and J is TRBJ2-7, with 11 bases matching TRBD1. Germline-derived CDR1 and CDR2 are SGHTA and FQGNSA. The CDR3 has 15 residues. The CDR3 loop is CASSPWTGGSDEQYF. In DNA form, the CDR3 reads TGTGCCAGCAGCCCCTGGACAGGGGGCTCCGACGAGCAGTACTTC.

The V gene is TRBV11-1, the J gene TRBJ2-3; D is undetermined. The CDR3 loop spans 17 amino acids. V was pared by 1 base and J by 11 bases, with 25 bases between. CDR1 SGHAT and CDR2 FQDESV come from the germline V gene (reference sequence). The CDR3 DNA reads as TGTGCCAGCAGCTTAGATTTAGCTTCCCCGGTTCGTGAAGGGCAGTATTTT. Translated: CASSLDLASPVREGQYF.

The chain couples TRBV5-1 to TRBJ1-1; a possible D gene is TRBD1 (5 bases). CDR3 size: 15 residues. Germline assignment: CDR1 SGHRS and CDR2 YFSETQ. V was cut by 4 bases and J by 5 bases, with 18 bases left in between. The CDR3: CASSPEPGGGTEAFF. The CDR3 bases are TGCGCCAGCAGCCCGGAACCCGGGGGGGGAACTGAAGCTTTCTTT.

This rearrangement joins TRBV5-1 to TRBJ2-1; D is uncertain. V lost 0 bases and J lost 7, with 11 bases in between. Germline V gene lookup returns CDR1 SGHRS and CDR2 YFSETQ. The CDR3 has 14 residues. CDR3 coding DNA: TGCGCCAGCAGCTTGGGGTTCATTACAAATGAGCAGTTCTTC. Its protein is CASSLGFITNEQFF.